The 27 T cell receptor beta chains given below trace back to one sample, sequenced in a study of T cells in Graves' hyperthyroidism and ophthalmopathy. Amplified regions were TCR beta CDR3 sequences from RNA transcripts. When the TCR CDR3 underwent first-round RT-PCR, the HTBI primer set was used. TCRdb reprocessed the multiplex PCR reads with MiXCR, giving one entry per CDR3 protein. This table holds some 350,000 distinct CDR3 sequences, approximately 15% found once. Sequenced sample: blood. These receptors originate from a middle-aged woman with Graves' ophthalmopathy.

The sample holds a few counts of this clonotype. This chain uses TRBV10-3 with TRBJ2-6, with unresolved D. The germline V and J ends were trimmed by 5 bases and 0 bases, with 17 bases remaining between them. Germline V CDR1 and CDR2: ENHRY, SYGVKD. CDR3 length: 18 residues. CDR3 protein: CAISPSFGGLSGANVLTF. The CDR3 region has the DNA TGTGCCATCAGTCCCTCCTTTGGCGGCCTCTCTGGGGCCAACGTCCTGACTTTC.

This clonotype was counted many times. V usage is TRBV27 and J usage is TRBJ2-2; D may be TRBD1 (6 bases). This CDR3 region has 15 residues. Germline V gene lookup returns CDR1 MNHEY and CDR2 SMNVEV (reference sequence). Trimming cost V 5 bases and J 8 bases, with 18 bases left between them. As DNA, the CDR3 is TGTGCCAGCAGTCTCGGGACAATAGCTGTTGGGGAGCTGTTTTTT. It is translated as CASSLGTIAVGELFF.

This clonotype was recorded many times. CDR3 coding DNA: TGTGCCATCCTACATCCGAACACTGAAGCTTTCTTT. It translates to CAILHPNTEAFF. This chain joins TRBV2 and TRBJ1-1; D not certain. Per germline, CDR1 SNHLY and CDR2 FYNNEI. The CDR3 length is 12 residues. V lost 10 bases to trimming and J lost 1 base, with 10 bases between them.

This clonotype was counted many times. The chain recombines TRBV12-3 or TRBV12-4 with TRBJ2-3; D perhaps matches TRBD2 (6 bases). Trimming shortened V by 3 bases and J by 1 base, and 14 bases separated the two germline ends. The CDR3 spans 16 residues. The DNA of the CDR3 is TGTGCCAGCAGTTTCTCAACGGGACTGCGCACAGATACGCAGTATTTT. It translates to CASSFSTGLRTDTQYF.

This clonotype has at least ten counts. The chain combines TRBV12-3 or TRBV12-4 with TRBJ1-1; tentatively, D is TRBD1 (5 bases). This CDR3 region has 18 residues. The V end was cut by 3 bases, the J end by 1 base, with 21 bases between. The CDR3 DNA is TGTGCCAGCAGTTTCAGTACCAACCCAGCGGGGCGGAACACTGAAGCTTTCTTT. The encoded protein is CASSFSTNPAGRNTEAFF.

The V and J genes are TRBV28 and TRBJ2-5; the match to TRBD1 covers 9 bases. Trimming cost V 5 bases and J 4 bases; bases outside gene matches: 14. The CDR3 is 17 residues long. The germline CDR1 and CDR2 sequences are MDHEN and SYDVKM. Here the CDR3 reads CASSTAIGQGRRETQYF. In DNA form, the CDR3 reads TGTGCCAGCAGTACCGCCATCGGACAGGGGAGGCGAGAGACCCAGTACTTC.

The V gene is TRBV11-1, the J gene TRBJ2-1; 10 nucleotides line up with TRBD1. This CDR3 contains 16 residues. Germline CDR1 is SGHAT and CDR2 is FQDESV (reference sequence). V dropped 5 bases and J dropped 0; count of bases not matched to a gene: 4. The CDR3 spells CASSPRTGGSYNEQFF. For the CDR3, the DNA is TGTGCCAGCAGCCCGCGGACAGGGGGCTCCTACAATGAGCAGTTCTTC.

This clonotype was seen at least ten times. J is TRBJ2-7 and V is TRBV28; 8 bases match TRBD2. J was trimmed by 2 bases and V by 8 bases; bases with no gene match: 11. The CDR3 length is 15 residues. In germline, CDR1 is MDHEN, CDR2 SYDVKM. As DNA, the CDR3 is TGTGCCAGCCTAGGGTCGGGGGGGATCCCCTACGAGCAGTACTTC. Residues: CASLGSGGIPYEQYF.

This clonotype was counted ten times or more. The V and J genes are TRBV24-1 and TRBJ2-3, with D possibly matching TRBD1 (6 bases). Deletions cut 4 bases from V and 3 bases from J, with 22 bases between. CDR3 length equals 18 residues. The germline gives CDR1 KGHDR, CDR2 SFDVKD. As DNA, the CDR3 is TGTGCCACCAGTGACCAGGAGTCTGGGACACTCTTGACAGATACGCAGTATTTT. Amino acids: CATSDQESGTLLTDTQYF.

This clonotype was observed at least ten times. This chain uses TRBV7-2 with TRBJ1-5, with TRBD1 as a possible D gene (6 bases). Trimming shortened V by 2 bases and J by 8 bases, and 10 bases separated the two germline ends. Germline lookup yields CDR1 SGHTA and CDR2 FQGNSA. The CDR3 extends over 13 amino acids. The CDR3 DNA is TGTGCCAGCAGCTTATCGGGGGCAGAGCCCCAGCATTTT. The encoded protein is CASSLSGAEPQHF.

This clonotype has ten or more counts. The chain recombines TRBV3-1 with TRBJ2-7, with D hard to call. The CDR3 loop spans 13 amino acids. V lost 2 bases and J lost 3, with 8 bases in between. In germline, CDR1 is LGHDT, CDR2 YNNKEL (reference sequence). The CDR3 here is CASSQQLHYEQYF. CDR3 coding DNA: TGTGCCAGCAGCCAACAACTTCACTACGAGCAGTACTTC.

The gene calls are TRBV10-3 and TRBJ2-5; 13 positions agree with TRBD2. There are 14 residues in the CDR3. Looked up from germline, CDR1 is ENHRY and CDR2 is SYGVKD. The V segment lost 9 bases and the J segment 6 bases; nucleotides outside the gene matches: 7. DNA of the CDR3: TGTGCCATTCGGCCGGGACTAGCGGGGCAGACCCAGTACTTC. Encoded protein: CAIRPGLAGQTQYF.

The genes are TRBV5-4 and TRBJ1-2; D is undetermined. Germline CDR1 and CDR2: SGHNT and YYREEE (reference sequence). The V end was cut by 4 bases, the J end by 3 bases, with 16 bases between. This CDR3 contains 15 residues. The CDR3 loop reads CASSHKRTRDYGYTF. As DNA, the CDR3 is TGTGCCAGCAGCCACAAGCGCACTCGGGACTATGGCTACACCTTC. The whole variable domain, remainder taken from reference TRBV5-4 and TRBJ1-2, is ETGVTQSPTHLIKTRGQQVTLRCSSQSGHNTVSWYQQALGQGPQFIFQYYREEENGRGNFPPRFSGLQFPNYSSELNVNALELDDSALYLCASSHKRTRDYGYTFGSGTRLTVV.

In this sample, this clonotype turned up many times. This chain connects TRBV6-6 to TRBJ2-7; 7 bases are shared with TRBD1. Germline V gene lookup returns CDR1 MNHNY and CDR2 SVGAGI (reference sequence). Losses at the gene ends were 2 bases for V and 5 bases for J; bases not matched to a gene: 3. This CDR3 is 13 amino acids long. The CDR3: CASSYDRANEQYF. The CDR3 nucleotides read TGTGCCAGCAGTTACGACAGGGCCAACGAGCAGTACTTC.

This clonotype was detected ten times or more. The chain carries TRBV12-3 or TRBV12-4 and TRBJ2-3, with 11 bases fitting TRBD2. The CDR3 contains 15 residues. The V segment lost 5 bases and the J segment 7 bases; nucleotides outside the gene matches: 8. The CDR3 sequence: CASSGTSGLTYTQYF. As DNA, the CDR3 is TGTGCCAGCAGTGGGACTAGCGGACTCACGTATACGCAGTATTTT.

The sample holds a few counts of this clonotype. V and J are TRBV7-6 and TRBJ1-1; 7 nucleotides line up with TRBD1. Germline values: CDR1 SGHVS, CDR2 FNYEAQ. The ends lost 0 bases at V and 1 base at J; junction bases unmatched: 11. The CDR3 has 18 residues. The CDR3 DNA reads TGTGCCAGCAGCTTAGCGTCGGGACAGAACGACCAGAACACTGAAGCTTTCTTT. Residues: CASSLASGQNDQNTEAFF. The entire variable domain, with the rest obtained from reference TRBV7-6 and TRBJ1-1, is as follows: GAGVSQSPRYKVTKRGQDVALRCDPISGHVSLYWYRQALGQGPEFLTYFNYEAQQDKSGLPNDRFSAERPEGSISTLTIQRTEQRDSAMYRCASSLASGQNDQNTEAFFGQGTRLTVV.

Worth noting for this clonotype: The junction shows a germline mismatch at one end, possibly a read error. The V and J genes are TRBV15 and TRBJ2-2; 7 positions match TRBD1. The CDR3 loop spans 15 amino acids. Looked up from germline, CDR1 is LNHNV and CDR2 is YYDKDF (reference sequence). The DNA of the CDR3 is TGTGCCACCAGCAGGGGACAGACGAACACCGGGGAGCTGCTTTTT. Its translation is CATSRGQTNTGELLF.

The chain is built from TRBV7-8 and TRBJ1-2; D may be TRBD1 (6 bases). This CDR3 is 15 amino acids long. Looked up from germline, CDR1 is SGHVS and CDR2 is FQNEAQ. V was trimmed by 4 bases and J by 4 bases, leaving 16 bases between them. CDR3 in amino acids: CASSSPGGLGYGYTF. CDR3 nucleotides: TGTGCCAGCAGCTCCCCGGGGGGGCTGGGCTATGGCTACACCTTC.

Ten or more counts support this clonotype. This chain joins TRBV5-1 and TRBJ2-3; no definite D call. The ends were cut back, 0 bases at V and 4 bases at J, with 9 bases in the middle. Germline loops: CDR1 SGHRS, CDR2 YFSETQ. The CDR3 length is 14 residues. The CDR3 DNA reads TGCGCCAGCAGCTTGGTCTGGATCTCAGATACGCAGTATTTT. It codes for CASSLVWISDTQYF.

This clonotype was recorded at least ten times. The chain joins TRBV9 to TRBJ1-2, with no clear D. The CDR3 is 15 amino acids. Germline V gene lookup returns CDR1 SGDLS and CDR2 YYNGEE. Trimming removed 2 bases from V and 1 base from J, with 12 bases in between. The CDR3 region is CASSVDLRDNYGYTF. In nucleotides, the CDR3 is TGTGCCAGCAGCGTCGATCTGCGGGATAACTATGGCTACACCTTC.

At least ten counts were recorded for this clonotype. The rearrangement joins TRBV7-8 to TRBJ2-7; 8 nucleotides match TRBD1. The CDR3 contains 15 residues. The V gene end was trimmed by 5 bases and the J gene end by 1 base; junction bases not matched to a gene: 7. Germline V gene lookup returns CDR1 SGHVS and CDR2 FQNEAQ. CDR3 DNA: TGTGCCAGCAGCCAGGGGGCATCTGGGTCCTACGAGCAGTACTTC. This codes for CASSQGASGSYEQYF.

This clonotype has a handful of counts. The chain carries TRBV6-7 and TRBJ1-2; 7 bases are a match to TRBD1. TRBV6-7 is noted as an ORF with a role that remains uncertain. The CDR3 spans 13 residues. With V trimmed by 9 bases and J by 2 bases, 6 bases remained unmatched. CDR3 in DNA: TGTGCCAGAAGGACAGGAGGAAACTATGGCTACACCTTC. This translates into CARRTGGNYGYTF.

This clonotype was observed at least ten times. V is TRBV6-1 and J is TRBJ2-3, with 7 bases aligning to TRBD1. The trim removed 3 bases at V and 4 bases at J, leaving 4 bases unmatched. The CDR3 contains 14 residues. Germline loops: CDR1 MNHNS, CDR2 SASEGT. CDR3 bases: TGTGCCAGCAGTGATCCGACAGGGTCAGATACGCAGTATTTT. This gives the protein CASSDPTGSDTQYF.

The J gene is TRBJ2-6, the V gene TRBV11-1; D possibly corresponds to TRBD2 (6 bases). This CDR3 is built from 17 residues. Trimming took 7 bases from V and 0 from J, leaving 16 bases between them. Germline CDR1 reads SGHAT; CDR2 reads FQDESV (reference sequence). In DNA, the CDR3 is TGTGCCAGCACCCGGGGGTCAGCATTCTCTGGGGCCAACGTCCTGACTTTC. Amino acid sequence: CASTRGSAFSGANVLTF.

This clonotype was observed many times. The chain employs TRBV2 and TRBJ1-3, with D possibly being TRBD1 (5 bases). This CDR3 region has 15 residues. The ends were cut back, 10 bases at V and 0 bases at J, with 16 bases in the middle. The germline V gene encodes CDR1 SNHLY and CDR2 FYNNEI. CDR3 coding DNA: TGTGCCACCGGTGAGGGGAGGTCCTCTGGAAACACCATATATTTT. Protein sequence: CATGEGRSSGNTIYF.

This chain links TRBV29-1 with TRBJ2-5, with 7 bases matching TRBD1. The CDR3 totals 14 residues. CDR1 and CDR2 (germline): SQVTM, ANQGSEA. V dropped 6 bases and J dropped 5; count of bases not matched to a gene: 12. CDR3 sequence reads: CSVPPGTAWETQYF. CDR3 nucleotide sequence: TGCAGCGTCCCCCCCGGGACAGCTTGGGAGACCCAGTACTTC.

The V call is TRBV20-1, the J call TRBJ2-1, with D possibly being TRBD1 (6 bases). V dropped 1 base and J dropped 9 bases, with 16 bases sitting between them. The CDR3 has 14 residues. CDR1 is DFQATT, CDR2 SNEGSKA, per germline (reference sequence). As DNA, the CDR3 is TGCAGTGCTAGAGGTTACAGGGATCGCGGTGAGCAGTTCTTC. This gives the protein CSARGYRDRGEQFF.